This is a list of T cell receptor beta chains from one sample in a study of kidney transplant recipient with SARS-CoV-2 infection. TCRdb ran MiXCR on the reads and lists one entry per CDR3 protein. Here the sample spans fewer than 250,000 distinct CDR3 sequences, 29% being singletons. Sequencing was performed on a blood sample, taken at baseline and between days 110 and 120 from a kidney transplant recipient. These receptors all stem from a young adult male patient who had COVID-19 and was a kidney transplant recipient. A share of the T cells may be of graft donor origin. Each CDR3 is given with its conserved first and last residue. The order of the fields is V gene, CDR3 protein.

V gene: TRBV6-5
CDR3 protein: CASSYLAGGKETQYF

V gene: TRBV3-1
CDR3 protein: CASSHAGGTGTVSYEQYF

V gene: TRBV29-1
CDR3 protein: CSVPRDRGLAETQYF

V gene: TRBV24-1
CDR3 protein: CATSDSGRQETQYF

V gene: TRBV28
CDR3 protein: CASSFKKGVLRSYEQYF

V gene: TRBV11-2
CDR3 protein: CASSADPTSRKTYGYTF

V gene: TRBV11-2
CDR3 protein: CASSFQTYTEAFF

V gene: TRBV6-8
CDR3 protein: CASSCGPRSRKTYGYTF

V gene: TRBV6-2/TRBV6-3
CDR3 protein: CASSKNNLAGDRAGELFF

V gene: TRBV6-5
CDR3 protein: CASSERTGLYGYTF

V gene: TRBV7-2
CDR3 protein: CAGSLTVAEEPRNEQFF

V gene: TRBV5-6
CDR3 protein: CASSWGGSGYNEQFF

V gene: TRBV7-8
CDR3 protein: CASSLRSLLSTYEQYF

V gene: TRBV12-3/TRBV12-4
CDR3 protein: CASRIANTGELFF

V gene: TRBV5-7
CDR3 protein: CASSRAGGDQPQHF

V gene: TRBV9
CDR3 protein: CASSGTSTVGGEQYF

V gene: TRBV5-6
CDR3 protein: CTSSLARSHGQFF

V gene: TRBV20-1
CDR3 protein: CSARVAGGSGQPQHF

V gene: TRBV3-1
CDR3 protein: CASSHARQGRNEQFF

V gene: TRBV22-1
CDR3 protein: CPGKLSGKRTKSGQRPDF

V gene: TRBV3-1
CDR3 protein: CASSLSSAREAFF

V gene: TRBV10-3
CDR3 protein: CAISGDSSYEQYF

V gene: TRBV4-3
CDR3 protein: CASSHESGRRKTYGYTF

V gene: TRBV7-9
CDR3 protein: CASSLGSGTIEQFF